This section outlines one T cell receptor beta chain sequence together with its context. What it recognizes is unknown. The source of the sample is a study of OX40 agonist ivuxolimab in advanced cancers. Study-wide background: Dose-escalation patients suffered from hepatocellular carcinoma, melanoma, renal cell or head and neck cancer. Three patients got partial responses; one had hepatocellular carcinoma and two had cutaneous melanoma. Study conclusions and caveats: Partial responders receiving 0.1-3.0 mg/kg showed among the lowest clonal expansion. Clones of CD4+ and CD8+ blood T cells grew by week 6 at doses of 0.1 to 3.0 mg/kg.

Only in-frame clones appear in the TCRdb table, and some are missing; sequencing was by immunoSEQ multiplex PCR. This table holds 35,000 to 45,000 clones, about 86% found once. This CDR3 is 11 amino acids long. Germline CDR1 is SGHNT and CDR2 is YENEEA. J lost 8 bases, V lost 5 bases, and 0 bases had no gene match. This clonotype was sampled from an adult with an advanced solid tumor such as melanoma, head and neck, liver or kidney cancer. Source: CD4+ or CD8+ T cells sorted from blood, taken in a trial of the OX40 agonist ivuxolimab. The chain recombines TRBV11-3 with TRBJ2-1; 7 nucleotides line up with TRBD2. CDR3 coding DNA: TGTGCCAGCAGCCGGGGGGATGAGCAGTTCTTC. Residues: CASSRGDEQFF.